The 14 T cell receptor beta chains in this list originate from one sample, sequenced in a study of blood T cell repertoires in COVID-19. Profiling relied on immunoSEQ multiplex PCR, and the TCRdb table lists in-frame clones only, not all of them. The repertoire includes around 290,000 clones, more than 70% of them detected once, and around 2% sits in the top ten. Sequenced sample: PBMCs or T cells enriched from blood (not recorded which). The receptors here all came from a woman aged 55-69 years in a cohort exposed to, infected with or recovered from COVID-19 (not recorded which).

The CDR3 spells CASSPLEGAARGYTF. In nucleotides, the CDR3 is TGTGCCAGCAGCCCTTTGGAGGGGGCAGCGAGGGGCTACACCTTC. The chain links TRBV3-1 (or the pseudogene TRBV3-2) to TRBJ1-2; 7 bases align to TRBD1. Germline V gene lookup returns CDR1 LGHDT and CDR2 YNNKEL (reference sequence). The CDR3 sequence is 15 residues long. The V segment lost 4 bases and the J segment 8 bases; nucleotides outside the gene matches: 13.

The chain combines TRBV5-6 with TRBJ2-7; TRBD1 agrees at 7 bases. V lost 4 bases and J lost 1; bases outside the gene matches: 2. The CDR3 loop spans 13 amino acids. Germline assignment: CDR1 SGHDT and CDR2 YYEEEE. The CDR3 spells CASSRGQSYEQYF. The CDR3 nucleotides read TGTGCCAGCAGCCGGGGACAGTCCTACGAGCAGTACTTC.

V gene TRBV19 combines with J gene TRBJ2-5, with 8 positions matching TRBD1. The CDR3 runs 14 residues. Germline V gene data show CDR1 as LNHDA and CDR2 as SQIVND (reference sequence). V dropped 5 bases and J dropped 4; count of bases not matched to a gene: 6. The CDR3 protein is CASSPGQGSETQYF. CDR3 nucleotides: TGTGCCAGTAGTCCTGGACAGGGATCAGAGACCCAGTACTTC.

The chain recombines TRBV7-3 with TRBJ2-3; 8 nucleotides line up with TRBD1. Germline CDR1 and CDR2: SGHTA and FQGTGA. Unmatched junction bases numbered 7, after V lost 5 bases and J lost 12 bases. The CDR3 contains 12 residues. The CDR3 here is CASSLGQGTQYF. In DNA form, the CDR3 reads TGTGCCAGCAGCCTCGGACAGGGCACCCAGTATTTT.

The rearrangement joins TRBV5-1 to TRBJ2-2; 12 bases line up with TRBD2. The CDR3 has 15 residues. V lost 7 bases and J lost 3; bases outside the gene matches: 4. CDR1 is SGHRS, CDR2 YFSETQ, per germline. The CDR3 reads CASRTSGKDTGELFF. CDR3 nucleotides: TGCGCCAGCCGGACTAGCGGGAAGGACACCGGGGAGCTGTTTTTT. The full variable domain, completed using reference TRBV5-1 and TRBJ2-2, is KAGVTQTPRYLIKTRGQQVTLSCSPISGHRSVSWYQQTPGQGLQFLFEYFSETQRNKGNFPGRFSGRQFSNSRSEMNVSTLELGDSALYLCASRTSGKDTGELFFGEGSRLTVL.

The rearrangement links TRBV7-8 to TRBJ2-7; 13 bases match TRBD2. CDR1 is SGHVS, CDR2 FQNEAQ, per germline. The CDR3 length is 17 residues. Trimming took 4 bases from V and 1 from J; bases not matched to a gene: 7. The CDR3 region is CASSYGLAGDPSYEQYF. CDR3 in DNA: TGTGCCAGCAGCTACGGACTAGCGGGGGACCCTTCCTACGAGCAGTACTTC.

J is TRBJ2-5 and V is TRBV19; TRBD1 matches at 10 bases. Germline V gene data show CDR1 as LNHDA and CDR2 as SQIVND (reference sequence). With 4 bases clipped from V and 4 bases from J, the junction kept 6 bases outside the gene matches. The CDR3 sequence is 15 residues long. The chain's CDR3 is CASSTRTGGRETQYF. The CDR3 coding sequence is TGTGCCAGTAGTACAAGGACAGGGGGGAGAGAGACCCAGTACTTC.

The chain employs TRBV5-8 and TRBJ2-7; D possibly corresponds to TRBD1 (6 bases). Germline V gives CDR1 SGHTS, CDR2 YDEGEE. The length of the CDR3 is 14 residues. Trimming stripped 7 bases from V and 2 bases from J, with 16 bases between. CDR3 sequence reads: CASRGRGGTYEQYF. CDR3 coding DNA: TGTGCCAGCCGGGGCAGGGGCGGAACCTACGAGCAGTACTTC.

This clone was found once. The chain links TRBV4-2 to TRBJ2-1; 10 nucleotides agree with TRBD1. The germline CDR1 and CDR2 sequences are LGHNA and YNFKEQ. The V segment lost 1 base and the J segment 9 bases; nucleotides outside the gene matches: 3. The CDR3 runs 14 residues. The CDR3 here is CASSQGQGAGEQFF. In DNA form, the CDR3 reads TGTGCCAGCAGCCAAGGACAGGGGGCGGGTGAGCAGTTCTTC.

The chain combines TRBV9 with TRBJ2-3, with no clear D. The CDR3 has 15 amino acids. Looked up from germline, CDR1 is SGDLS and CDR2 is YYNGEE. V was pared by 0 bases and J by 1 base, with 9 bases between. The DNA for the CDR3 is TGTGCCAGCAGCGTAGTCAACGCAGGCACAGATACGCAGTATTTT. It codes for CASSVVNAGTDTQYF.

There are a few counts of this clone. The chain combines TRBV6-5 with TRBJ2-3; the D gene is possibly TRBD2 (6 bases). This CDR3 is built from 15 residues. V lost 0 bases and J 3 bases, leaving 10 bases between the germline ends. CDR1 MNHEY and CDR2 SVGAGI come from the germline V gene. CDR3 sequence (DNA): TGTGCCAGCAGTTACTCGGGGGACTTTACAGATACGCAGTATTTT. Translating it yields CASSYSGDFTDTQYF.

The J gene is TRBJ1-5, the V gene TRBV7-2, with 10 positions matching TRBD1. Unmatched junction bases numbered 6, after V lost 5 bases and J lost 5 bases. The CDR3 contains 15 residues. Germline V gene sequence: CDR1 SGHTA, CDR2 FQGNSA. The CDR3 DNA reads TGTGCCAGCAGCCCGCGGACAGGGGGGGATCAGCCCCAGCATTTT. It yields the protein CASSPRTGGDQPQHF.

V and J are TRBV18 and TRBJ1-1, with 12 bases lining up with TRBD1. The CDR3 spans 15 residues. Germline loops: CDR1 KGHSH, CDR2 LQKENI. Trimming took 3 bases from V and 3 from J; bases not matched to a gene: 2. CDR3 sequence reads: CASSPGTGGYTEAFF. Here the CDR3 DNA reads TGTGCCAGCTCACCCGGGACAGGGGGCTACACTGAAGCTTTCTTT.

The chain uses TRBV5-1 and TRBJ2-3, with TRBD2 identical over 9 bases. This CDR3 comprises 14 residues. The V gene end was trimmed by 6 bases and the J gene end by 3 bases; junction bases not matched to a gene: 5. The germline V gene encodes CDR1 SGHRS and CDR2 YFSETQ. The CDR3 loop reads CASKSGRTTDTQYF. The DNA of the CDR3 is TGCGCCAGCAAGAGCGGGAGGACGACAGATACGCAGTATTTT.